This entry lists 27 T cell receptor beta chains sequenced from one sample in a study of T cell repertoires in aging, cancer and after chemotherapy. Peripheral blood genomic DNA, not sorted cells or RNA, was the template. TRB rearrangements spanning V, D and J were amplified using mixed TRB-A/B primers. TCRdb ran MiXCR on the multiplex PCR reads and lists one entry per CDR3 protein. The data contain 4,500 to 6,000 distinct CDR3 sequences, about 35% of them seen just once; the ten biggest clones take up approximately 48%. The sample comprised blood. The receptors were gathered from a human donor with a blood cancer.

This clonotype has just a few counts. For the CDR3, the DNA is TGTGCCAGCTCACCAACACAGGGGGAGACCCAGTACTTC. Encoded protein: CASSPTQGETQYF. The rearrangement joins TRBV18 to TRBJ2-5, with 7 bases matching TRBD1. The V and J ends lost 2 bases and 5 bases, in that order; junction bases with no gene match: 2. The germline gives CDR1 KGHSH, CDR2 LQKENI. The CDR3 contains 13 residues.

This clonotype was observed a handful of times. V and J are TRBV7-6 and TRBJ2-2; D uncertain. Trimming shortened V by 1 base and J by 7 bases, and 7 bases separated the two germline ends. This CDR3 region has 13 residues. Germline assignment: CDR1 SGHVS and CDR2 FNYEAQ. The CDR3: CASSLDSHGELFF. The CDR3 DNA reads TGTGCCAGCAGCTTAGACTCCCACGGGGAGCTGTTTTTT. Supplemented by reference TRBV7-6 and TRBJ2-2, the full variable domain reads GAGVSQSPRYKVTKRGQDVALRCDPISGHVSLYWYRQALGQGPEFLTYFNYEAQQDKSGLPNDRFSAERPEGSISTLTIQRTEQRDSAMYRCASSLDSHGELFFGEGSRLTVL.

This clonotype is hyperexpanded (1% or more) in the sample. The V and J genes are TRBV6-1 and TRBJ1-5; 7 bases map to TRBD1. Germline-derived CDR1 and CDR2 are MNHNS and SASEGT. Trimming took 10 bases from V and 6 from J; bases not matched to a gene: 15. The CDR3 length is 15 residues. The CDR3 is CATDTQGSRVQPQHF. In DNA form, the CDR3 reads TGTGCCACCGATACACAGGGGAGTCGGGTTCAGCCCCAGCATTTT.

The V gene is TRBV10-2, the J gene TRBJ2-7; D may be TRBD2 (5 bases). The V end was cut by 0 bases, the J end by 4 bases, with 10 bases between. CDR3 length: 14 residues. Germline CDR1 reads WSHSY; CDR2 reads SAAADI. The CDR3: CASSESAGLYEQYF. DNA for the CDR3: TGCGCCAGCAGTGAGTCGGCGGGCCTATACGAGCAGTACTTC.

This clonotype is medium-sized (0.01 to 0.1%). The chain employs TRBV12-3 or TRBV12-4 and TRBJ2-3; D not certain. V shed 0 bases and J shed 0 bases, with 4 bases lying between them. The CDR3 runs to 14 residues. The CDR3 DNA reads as TGTGCCAGCAGTTTAGCGCCTAGCACAGATACGCAGTATTTT. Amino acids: CASSLAPSTDTQYF.

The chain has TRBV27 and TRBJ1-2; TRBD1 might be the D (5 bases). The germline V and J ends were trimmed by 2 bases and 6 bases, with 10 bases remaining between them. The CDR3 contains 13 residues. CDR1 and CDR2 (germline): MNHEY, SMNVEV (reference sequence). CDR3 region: CASSLGGEHGYTF. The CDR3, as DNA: TGTGCCAGCAGTTTAGGAGGGGAGCATGGCTACACCTTC.

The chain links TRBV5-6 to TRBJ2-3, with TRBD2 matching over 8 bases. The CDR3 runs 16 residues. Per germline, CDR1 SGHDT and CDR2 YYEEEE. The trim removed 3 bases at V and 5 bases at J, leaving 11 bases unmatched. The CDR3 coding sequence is TGTGCCAGCAGCTCAAAAAGGACTAGCTTTCAAGATACGCAGTATTTT. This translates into CASSSKRTSFQDTQYF.

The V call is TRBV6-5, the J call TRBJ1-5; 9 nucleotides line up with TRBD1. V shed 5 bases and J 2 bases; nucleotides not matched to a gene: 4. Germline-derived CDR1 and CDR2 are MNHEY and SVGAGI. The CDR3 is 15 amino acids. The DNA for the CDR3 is TGTGCCAGCAGTGATAGGACAGGGGGCAATCAGCCCCAGCATTTT. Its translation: CASSDRTGGNQPQHF.

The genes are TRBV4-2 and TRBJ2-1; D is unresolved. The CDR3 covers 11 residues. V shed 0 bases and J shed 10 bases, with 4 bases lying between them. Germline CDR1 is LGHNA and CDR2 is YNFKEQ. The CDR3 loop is CASSQDVEQFF. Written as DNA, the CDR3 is TGTGCCAGCAGCCAAGATGTAGAGCAGTTCTTC.

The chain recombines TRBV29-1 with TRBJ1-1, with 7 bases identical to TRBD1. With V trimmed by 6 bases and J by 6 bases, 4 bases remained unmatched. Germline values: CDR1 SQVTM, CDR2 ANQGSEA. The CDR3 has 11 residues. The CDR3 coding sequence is TGCAGCGTCTTCAGGGGGTCTGAAGCTTTCTTT. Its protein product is CSVFRGSEAFF. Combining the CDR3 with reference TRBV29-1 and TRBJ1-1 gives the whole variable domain SAVISQKPSRDICQRGTSLTIQCQVDSQVTMMFWYRQQPGQSLTLIATANQGSEATYESGFVIDKFPISRPNLTFSTLTVSNMSPEDSSIYLCSVFRGSEAFFGQGTRLTVV.

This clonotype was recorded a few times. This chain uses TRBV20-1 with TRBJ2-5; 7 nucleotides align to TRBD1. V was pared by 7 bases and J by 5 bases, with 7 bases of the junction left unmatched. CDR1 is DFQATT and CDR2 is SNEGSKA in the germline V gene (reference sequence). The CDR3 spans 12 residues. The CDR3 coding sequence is TGCAGTGGGAACAGGGGCCTGGAGACCCAGTACTTC. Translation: CSGNRGLETQYF.

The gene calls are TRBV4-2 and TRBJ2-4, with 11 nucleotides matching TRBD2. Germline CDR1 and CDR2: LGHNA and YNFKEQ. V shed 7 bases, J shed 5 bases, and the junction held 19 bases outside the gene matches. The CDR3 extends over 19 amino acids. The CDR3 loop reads CASTREVVAGGPIENIQYF. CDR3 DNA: TGTGCCAGCACCAGGGAGGTGGTAGCGGGGGGGCCTATTGAAAACATTCAGTACTTC.

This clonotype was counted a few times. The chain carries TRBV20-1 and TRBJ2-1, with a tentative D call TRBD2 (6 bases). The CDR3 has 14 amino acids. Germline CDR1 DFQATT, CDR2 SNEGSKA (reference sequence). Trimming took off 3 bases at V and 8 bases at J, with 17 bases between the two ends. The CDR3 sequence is CSARGTGVGDEQFF. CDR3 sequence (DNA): TGCAGTGCTAGGGGGACGGGGGTGGGCGATGAGCAGTTCTTC.

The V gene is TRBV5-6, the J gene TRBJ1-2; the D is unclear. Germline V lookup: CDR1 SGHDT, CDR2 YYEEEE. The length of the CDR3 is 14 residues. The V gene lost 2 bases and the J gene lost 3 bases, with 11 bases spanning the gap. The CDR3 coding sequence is TGTGCCAGCAGCTTAGGACTGGGTGACTATGGCTACACCTTC. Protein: CASSLGLGDYGYTF.

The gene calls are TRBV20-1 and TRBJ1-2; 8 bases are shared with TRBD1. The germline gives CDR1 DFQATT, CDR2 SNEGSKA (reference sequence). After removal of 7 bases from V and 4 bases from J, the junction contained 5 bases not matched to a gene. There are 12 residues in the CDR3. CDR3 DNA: TGCAGTGTAGACAGGGGTATCTATGGCTACACCTTC. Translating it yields CSVDRGIYGYTF.

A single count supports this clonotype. This chain's CDR3 is CAISGDRGTDTQYF. Here the CDR3 DNA reads TGTGCCATCAGCGGGGACAGGGGGACAGATACGCAGTATTTT. The gene calls are TRBV6-5 and TRBJ2-3, with 11 bases aligning to TRBD1. The CDR3 runs to 14 residues. V lost 10 bases, J lost 3 bases, and 6 bases stayed unmatched. Germline-derived CDR1 and CDR2 are MNHEY and SVGAGI.

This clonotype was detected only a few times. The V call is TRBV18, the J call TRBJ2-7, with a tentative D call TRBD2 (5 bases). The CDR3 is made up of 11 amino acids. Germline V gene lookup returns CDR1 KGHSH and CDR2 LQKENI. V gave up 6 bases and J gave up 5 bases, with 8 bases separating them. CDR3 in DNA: TGTGCCAGCTCTACAGCGGACGAGCAGTACTTC. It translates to CASSTADEQYF.

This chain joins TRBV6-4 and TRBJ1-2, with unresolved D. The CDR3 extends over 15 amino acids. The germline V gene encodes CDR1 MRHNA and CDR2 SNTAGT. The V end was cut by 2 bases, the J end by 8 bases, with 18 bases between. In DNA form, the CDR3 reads TGTGCCAGCAGTGACGTCCCGGGCTATGTCGGGGGCTACACCTTC. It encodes CASSDVPGYVGGYTF.

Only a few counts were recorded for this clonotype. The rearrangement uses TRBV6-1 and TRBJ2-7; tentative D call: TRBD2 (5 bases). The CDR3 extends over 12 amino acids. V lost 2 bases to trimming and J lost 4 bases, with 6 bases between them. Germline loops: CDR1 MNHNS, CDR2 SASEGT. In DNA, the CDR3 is TGTGCCAGCAGTGAACCGGGGTACGAGCAGTACGTC. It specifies CASSEPGYEQYV.

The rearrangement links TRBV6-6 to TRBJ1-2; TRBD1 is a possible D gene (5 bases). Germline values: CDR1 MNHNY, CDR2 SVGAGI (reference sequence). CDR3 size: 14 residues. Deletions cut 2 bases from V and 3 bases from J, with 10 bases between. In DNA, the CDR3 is TGTGCCAGCAGTTACGCCGGGACCGACTATGGCTACACCTTC. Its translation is CASSYAGTDYGYTF.

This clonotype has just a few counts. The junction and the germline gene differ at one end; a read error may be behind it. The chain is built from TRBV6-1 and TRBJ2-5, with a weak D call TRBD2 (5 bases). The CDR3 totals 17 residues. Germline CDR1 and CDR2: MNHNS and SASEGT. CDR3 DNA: TGTGCCATCAGTGAGTCGTCGGACCTAGGGCGGAGGGAGACCCAGTACTTC. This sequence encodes CAISESSDLGRRETQYF.

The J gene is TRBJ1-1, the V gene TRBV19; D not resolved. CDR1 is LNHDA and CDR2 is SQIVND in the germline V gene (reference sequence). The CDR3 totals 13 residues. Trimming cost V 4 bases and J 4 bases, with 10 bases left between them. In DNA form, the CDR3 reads TGTGCCAGTAGTACTTATTTAGGCACTGAAGCTTTCTTT. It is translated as CASSTYLGTEAFF.

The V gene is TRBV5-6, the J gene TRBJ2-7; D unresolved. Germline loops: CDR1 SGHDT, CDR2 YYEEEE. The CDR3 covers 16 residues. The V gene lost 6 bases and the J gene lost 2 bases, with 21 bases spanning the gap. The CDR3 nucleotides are TGTGCCAGCACTACCTTCCCGGGCGCAATAACCTACGAGCAGTACTTC. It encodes CASTTFPGAITYEQYF.

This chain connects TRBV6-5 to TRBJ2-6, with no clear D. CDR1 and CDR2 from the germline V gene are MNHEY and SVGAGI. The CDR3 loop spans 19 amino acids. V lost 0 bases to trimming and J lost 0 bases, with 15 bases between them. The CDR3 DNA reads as TGTGCCAGCAGTTACTCGGACGGGCTAACGAGCTCTGGGGCCAACGTCCTGACTTTC. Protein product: CASSYSDGLTSSGANVLTF.

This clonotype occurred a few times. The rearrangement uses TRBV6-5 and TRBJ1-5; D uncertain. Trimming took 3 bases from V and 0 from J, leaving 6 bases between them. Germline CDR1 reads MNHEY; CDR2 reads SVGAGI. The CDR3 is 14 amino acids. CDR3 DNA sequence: TGTGCCAGCAGTTATCGGAGTAGCAATCAGCCCCAGCATTTT. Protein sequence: CASSYRSSNQPQHF.

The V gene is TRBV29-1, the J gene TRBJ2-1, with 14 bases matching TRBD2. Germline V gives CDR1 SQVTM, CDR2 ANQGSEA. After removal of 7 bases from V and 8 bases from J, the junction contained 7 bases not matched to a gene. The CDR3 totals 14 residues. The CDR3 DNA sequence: TGCAGCGGCCGACTAGCGGGGGGGCCCGATGAGCAGTTCTTC. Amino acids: CSGRLAGGPDEQFF.

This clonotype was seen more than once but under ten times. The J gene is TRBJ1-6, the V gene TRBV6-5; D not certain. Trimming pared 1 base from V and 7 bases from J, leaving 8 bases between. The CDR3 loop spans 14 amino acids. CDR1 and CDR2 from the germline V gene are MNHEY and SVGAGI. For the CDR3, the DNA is TGTGCCAGCAGTTACTGGAGCGCCAATTCACCCCTCCACTTT. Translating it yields CASSYWSANSPLHF.